This T cell receptor (beta chain) originates from a study of T cell repertoires in cytomegalovirus infection (dated by TCRdb to 2018 to 2020). In terms of the full investigation: The peptide stimulations were aimed at well-studied HLA-B-restricted epitopes as well as recently identified HLA-C-restricted CMV epitopes, whose presentation resists viral immunomodulation. Donor HLA type was relevant to the analysis, because carriage of CMV infection together with the matching HLA type was indicated by public TCR beta signatures.

The sample was run on an Illumina HiSeq 1500. The public reads were reprocessed in TCRdb via fastp at Q25 and MiXCR, keeping in-frame beta chains. Each entry merges the rows of one CDR3 protein and shows their most common DNA and genes. The sample table lists tens of thousands of distinct CDR3 sequences, over 20% of them with a count of one. The ten largest clones represent about 90% of the sample. A note on this clonotype: No antigen is known for it. Within one base of it there is no much larger clone, and no base qualities were kept.

Study-wide findings and limitations: In both this cohort and an independent cohort of some 380 donors, the cumulative frequency of public TCR beta family members distinguished carriers of CMV infection plus the relevant HLA type. The ex vivo response was dominated by HLA-C-restricted CMV-specific TCR beta clonotypes, which also provided the single most frequent clonotype in two of eight donors.

The treatment or condition label, read with the paper, signifies: in vitro stimulation with specific CMV peptide epitopes to enrich CMV-specific T cells. The trim is 4 bases for V and 2 bases for J, with a gap of 10 bases between the germline ends. The CDR3 numbers 14 residues from cysteine through phenylalanine. Only the CDR3 part of the read is kept: 42 bases, read in frame from the first base. The sequencing here drew on CD8+ T cells from cultured PBMCs, taken from culture after CMV antigen stimulation. Recombination joined TRBV12-3 or TRBV12-4 with TRBJ2-3; TRBD2 is a possible D gene, resting on 5 matching bases. This clonotype was obtained from a human donor in good health (CMV status not recorded). Some clones in this sample may be carry-over from other donors' samples. For the CDR3, the sequence is CASSSPGYTDTQYF. The sequenced DNA: TGTGCCAGCAGTTCCCCGGGATACACAGATACGCAGTATTTT.